This entry features one T cell receptor (beta chain) sequence. Its target is not known. Trimming cost V 6 bases and J 4 bases; bases outside gene matches: 8. Per germline, CDR1 LNHDA and CDR2 SQIVND (reference sequence). The CDR3 contains 14 residues. The sample originates from a study of T cell responses to AZD1222 COVID-19 vaccine. About the research overall: Second-dose recipients at about 4 or about 12 weeks were treated as one pooled group. Notes on the study in general: It was only 6 or 7 AZD1222 recipients who were seropositive at baseline. Dominant at 160-218 and 743-854, vaccine-associated CD4 TCRs also spanned spike.

The method was immunoSEQ multiplex PCR; TCRdb's version includes in-frame clones alone and lacks a portion of them. Altogether more than 100,000 clones are present, approximately 88% being singletons, with the ten largest covering over 3%. The chain employs TRBV19 and TRBJ1-2, with 7 bases aligning to TRBD1. Sequencing used peripheral blood, obtained on day 0 of AZD1222 vaccination. The receptor's source is an adult in good health. Here the CDR3 reads CASSGTVTIYGYTF. In DNA, the CDR3 is TGTGCCAGTAGCGGGACAGTAACCATCTATGGCTACACCTTC.